Listed here are 30 T cell receptor beta chains from one sample, sequenced in a study of molecular identifiers for immune sequencing clone quantification. TCRdb reprocessed the PCR reads with MiXCR, giving one entry per CDR3 protein. Here the sample spans 50,000 to 70,000 distinct CDR3 sequences, roughly 18% being singletons. Sequenced material: naive CD8+ T cells from blood, with Jurkat cell RNA spiked in. Subset denoted: FACS-sorted CD8+CD4-CCR7+CD45RA+ naive T cells. The receptors originated from a human donor in good health. Some libraries in this study had Jurkat cell RNA spiked in.

With regard to this clonotype: Since a much larger clone is just one base distant, this may be a read error. The chain couples TRBV11-3 to TRBJ2-2; 11 nucleotides match TRBD1. Germline CDR1 is SGHNT and CDR2 is YENEEA. This CDR3 contains 18 residues. J was trimmed by 4 bases and V by 3 bases; bases with no gene match: 10. CDR3 in DNA: TGTGCCAGCAGCTTGGAAACTACCGGGACAGGGGGCACCGGGGAGCTGTTTTTT. Translated: CASSLETTGTGGTGELFF.

Many counts were recorded for this clonotype. This chain connects TRBV6-2 or TRBV6-3 to TRBJ2-3; possibly TRBD1 or TRBD2 for D (5 bases each). The CDR3 is 13 residues long. Germline loops: CDR1 MNHEY, CDR2 SVGEGT. The V end lost 6 bases, the J end lost 3 bases, and 10 bases lay between the germline ends. The CDR3 nucleotides read TGTGCCAGCAGCCTGGGACCAACAGATACGCAGTATTTT. Its protein product is CASSLGPTDTQYF.

This clonotype was picked up many times. The rearrangement links TRBV24-1 to TRBJ2-2; no reliable D call. This CDR3 spans 13 amino acids. CDR1 is KGHDR, CDR2 SFDVKD, per germline. V was trimmed by 12 bases and J by 2 bases, leaving 12 bases between them. The CDR3 loop reads CASTGGNTGELFF. The CDR3 nucleotides read TGTGCCTCGACGGGCGGAAACACCGGGGAGCTGTTTTTT.

This clonotype turned up a few times. A single base separates this from a much larger clone, so it may be a read error. The rearrangement uses TRBV27 and TRBJ1-2; D might be TRBD1 (5 bases). Germline lookup yields CDR1 MNHEY and CDR2 SMNVEV (reference sequence). V shed 5 bases and J shed 2 bases, with 15 bases lying between them. The CDR3 loop spans 15 amino acids. This CDR3 is CASSLAGDYNYGYTF. For the CDR3, the DNA is TGTGCCAGCAGTCTTGCGGGGGACTACAACTATGGCTACACCTTC.

This clonotype was seen repeatedly, ten times or more. V and J are TRBV29-1 and TRBJ2-7; 8 bases line up with TRBD2. From germline, CDR1 is SQVTM and CDR2 ANQGSEA. The CDR3 extends over 13 amino acids. The ends lost 4 bases at V and 4 bases at J; junction bases unmatched: 6. DNA of the CDR3: TGCAGCGTTGCGGGGGGGGTTTATTACGAGCAGTACTTC. It yields the protein CSVAGGVYYEQYF.

As concerns this clonotype: One end of the junction is discordant with germline, which a read error may explain. The chain has TRBV12-3 or TRBV12-4 and TRBJ2-5; D unclear. This CDR3 contains 14 residues. The CDR3 region has the DNA TGTACCAGCAGTTTGGGTGGGAATTTGGAGACCCAGTACTTC. Protein sequence: CTSSLGGNLETQYF.

This clonotype was detected ten times or more. V is TRBV19 and J is TRBJ1-5; the D is unclear. The CDR3 runs 14 residues. Deletions cut 3 bases from V and 1 base from J, with 7 bases between. Germline V lookup: CDR1 LNHDA, CDR2 SQIVND (reference sequence). The CDR3 bases are TGTGCCAGTAGTATCGGACTGAGCAATCAGCCCCAGCATTTT. Amino acid sequence: CASSIGLSNQPQHF.

This clonotype has a count of ten or more. The chain is built from TRBV24-1 and TRBJ1-5; TRBD1 is a possible D gene (6 bases). The CDR3 totals 14 residues. Germline V gene data show CDR1 as KGHDR and CDR2 as SFDVKD. V gave up 3 bases and J gave up 7 bases, with 12 bases separating them. In DNA, the CDR3 is TGTGCCACCAGTGATAGAGGGGGGCGGCAGCCCCAGCATTTT. This sequence encodes CATSDRGGRQPQHF.

This clonotype was detected ten times or more. V and J are TRBV20-1 and TRBJ2-3; the match to TRBD1 covers 7 bases. The CDR3 length is 13 residues. Germline CDR1 DFQATT, CDR2 SNEGSKA (reference sequence). V dropped 6 bases and J dropped 7; count of bases not matched to a gene: 10. CDR3 region: CSANPPGQNTQYF. The CDR3 bases are TGCAGTGCCAACCCCCCGGGACAGAATACGCAGTATTTT.

This clonotype was counted only a few times. This could be a read error, since a much larger clone is one nucleotide away. The V gene is TRBV10-3, the J gene TRBJ2-7; the match to TRBD2 covers 7 bases. CDR1 is ENHRY and CDR2 is SYGVKD in the germline V gene. The CDR3 runs 13 residues. CDR3 nucleotide sequence: TGTGCCACCAGTGGCGGGAGCTCCTACGAGCAGTACTTC. It is translated as CATSGGSSYEQYF.

This clonotype was seen repeatedly, ten times or more. The genes are TRBV19 and TRBJ2-4; perhaps TRBD2 as D (6 bases). CDR3 length: 14 amino acids. Per germline, CDR1 LNHDA and CDR2 SQIVND (reference sequence). V was shortened by 5 bases and J by 6 bases, with 14 bases between the two germline ends. The CDR3 DNA follows: TGTGCCAGTAGTGCTTGGGACTCCTCAAACATTCAGTACTTC. Its protein is CASSAWDSSNIQYF.

By sample share, this clonotype is medium-sized. The gene calls are TRBV7-9 and TRBJ2-3; tentatively, D is TRBD2 (5 bases). Trimming took 3 bases from V and 0 from J, leaving 16 bases between them. The CDR3 has 17 amino acids. Germline V gene sequence: CDR1 SEHNR, CDR2 FQNEAQ (reference sequence). CDR3 nucleotide sequence: TGTGCCAGCAGCTTCGAGGGATTAAGATCTAGCACAGATACGCAGTATTTT. Translating gives CASSFEGLRSSTDTQYF.

This clonotype was observed many times. The chain employs TRBV6-4 and TRBJ2-1, with D possibly TRBD2 on 5 matching bases. The germline gives CDR1 MRHNA, CDR2 SNTAGT. The CDR3 has 13 amino acids. V lost 11 bases, J lost 7 bases, and 18 bases lay in between. The CDR3 sequence is CASPEGPGNEQFF. In nucleotides, the CDR3 is TGTGCCTCCCCAGAGGGCCCGGGGAATGAGCAGTTCTTC.

The genes are TRBV9 and TRBJ2-6; no clear D gene. From germline, CDR1 is SGDLS and CDR2 YYNGEE. The CDR3 length is 15 residues. The V gene lost 3 bases and the J gene lost 1 base, with 8 bases spanning the gap. The CDR3 region has the DNA TGTGCCAGCAGCGGCGTTAATTCTGGGGCCAACGTCCTGACTTTC. Its protein is CASSGVNSGANVLTF.

This clonotype was seen repeatedly, ten times or more. This chain uses TRBV10-2 with TRBJ2-5; D remains unclear. This CDR3 is 13 amino acids long. Trimming shortened V by 8 bases and J by 1 base, and 11 bases separated the two germline ends. CDR1 is WSHSY, CDR2 SAAADI, per germline. The CDR3 DNA sequence: TGCGCCAGCGCTCAGTCGGCCCAAGAGACCCAGTACTTC. Translated, it gives CASAQSAQETQYF.

The chain carries TRBV27 and TRBJ2-7; 8 nucleotides line up with TRBD2. CDR1 is MNHEY and CDR2 is SMNVEV in the germline V gene (reference sequence). The CDR3 spans 16 residues. With 0 bases clipped from V and 3 bases from J, the junction kept 7 bases outside the gene matches. Written as DNA, the CDR3 is TGTGCCAGCAGTTTATCTCCAGCGGGAGCTCTCTACGAGCAGTACTTC. Protein sequence: CASSLSPAGALYEQYF.

For this clonotype: A much larger clone sits a single nucleotide away, making a read error possible. The chain carries TRBV6-1 and TRBJ2-7, with a tentative D call TRBD2 (6 bases). CDR3 length: 13 residues. The germline gives CDR1 MNHNS, CDR2 SASEGT. Trimming cost V 11 bases and J 6 bases, with 20 bases left between them. This CDR3 is CAGLGDRGFEQYF. The CDR3 DNA sequence: TGTGCCGGACTGGGGGATCGGGGGTTCGAGCAGTACTTC.

This clonotype was counted many times. V is TRBV4-1 and J is TRBJ2-1, with D uncertain. With 1 base removed from V and 7 bases from J, the gap between germline ends came to 11 bases. The germline V gene encodes CDR1 MGHRA and CDR2 YSYEKL. The CDR3 is 14 residues long. CDR3 in DNA: TGCGCCAGCAGCCAAGGGCAGGTCGGGAATGAGCAGTTCTTC. Its translation: CASSQGQVGNEQFF.

Ten or more counts support this clonotype. This chain uses TRBV7-9 with TRBJ1-5, with D unresolved. Germline V gene data show CDR1 as SEHNR and CDR2 as FQNEAQ (reference sequence). The V and J ends lost 2 bases and 4 bases respectively, with 15 bases between them. CDR3 length equals 16 residues. The CDR3 sequence is CASSLFWGTENQPQHF. Here the CDR3 DNA reads TGTGCCAGCAGCTTATTTTGGGGAACGGAAAATCAGCCCCAGCATTTT.

Turning to this clonotype: This may arise from a read error, as a much more abundant clone is one base away. This chain links TRBV9 with TRBJ2-1; maybe TRBD2 (6 bases). Per germline, CDR1 SGDLS and CDR2 YYNGEE. V shed 1 base and J shed 2 bases, with 10 bases lying between them. This CDR3 contains 15 residues. CDR3 DNA sequence: TGTGCCAGCAGCGTAAGGGACTGGGCCTACAATGAGCAGTTCTTC. This encodes CASSVRDWAYNEQFF.

As to this clonotype: A much larger clone differs by one base, so this may be a read error. In this CDR3 the conserved last residue, phenylalanine or tryptophan, is missing, so a read error is likely. The genes are TRBV28 and TRBJ2-7; a possible D gene is TRBD1 (6 bases). This CDR3 comprises 14 residues. Germline lookup yields CDR1 MDHEN and CDR2 SYDVKM. V gave up 7 bases and J gave up 2 bases, with 15 bases separating them. CDR3 loop: CASTAEGDTYEQYS. Written as DNA, the CDR3 is TGTGCCAGCACCGCCGAGGGGGACACCTACGAGCAGTACTCC.

This clonotype has at least ten counts. The CDR3 bases are TGCAGTGTTAATGGGGTAGCGGGAGCGGGGGGGCCCACAGATACGCAGTATTTT. Translating gives CSVNGVAGAGGPTDTQYF. The chain recombines TRBV20-1 with TRBJ2-3; 10 bases are a match to TRBD2. Trimming cost V 7 bases and J 2 bases; bases outside gene matches: 18. The germline V gene has CDR1 DFQATT and CDR2 SNEGSKA (reference sequence). This CDR3 contains 18 residues.

At least ten counts were recorded for this clonotype. The CDR3 loop reads CASSFRREQYF. CDR3 nucleotide sequence: TGTGCCAGCAGCTTCCGGCGCGAGCAGTACTTC. This chain links TRBV5-4 with TRBJ2-7, with unresolved D. V shed 2 bases and J shed 6 bases, with 6 bases lying between them. This CDR3 region has 11 residues. Per germline, CDR1 SGHNT and CDR2 YYREEE (reference sequence).

V gene TRBV7-7 combines with J gene TRBJ2-1; possible D gene TRBD2, 5 bases. V lost 5 bases and J lost 8, with 13 bases in between. The CDR3 sequence is 13 residues long. The germline V gene has CDR1 SSHAT and CDR2 FNYEAQ (reference sequence). CDR3 nucleotides: TGTGCCAGCAGCGTCACTAGTGCGGATGAGCAGTTCTTC. Translating gives CASSVTSADEQFF.

This clonotype has ten or more counts. The rearrangement joins TRBV7-3 to TRBJ2-6; D is undetermined. V was clipped by 3 bases and J by 2 bases, with 2 bases between them. The CDR3 sequence is 13 residues long. Germline values: CDR1 SGHTA, CDR2 FQGTGA. CDR3 sequence reads: CASSLAGANVLTF. The CDR3 bases are TGTGCCAGCAGCTTGGCTGGGGCCAACGTCCTGACTTTC. Complete variable domain (other parts from reference TRBV7-3 and TRBJ2-6): GAGVSQTPSNKVTEKGKYVELRCDPISGHTALYWYRQSLGQGPEFLIYFQGTGAADDSGLPNDRFFAVRPEGSVSTLKIQRTERGDSAVYLCASSLAGANVLTFGAGSRLTVL.

As to this clonotype: This sequence may be a read error, since a much larger clone differs from it by one base. The rearrangement links TRBV27 to TRBJ2-7; 10 bases match TRBD2. The CDR3 sequence is 15 residues long. Per germline, CDR1 MNHEY and CDR2 SMNVEV (reference sequence). J gave up 5 bases and V 6 bases, and 10 bases lay outside the gene matches. The CDR3 sequence is CASSLGASGSNEQYF. As DNA, the CDR3 is TGTGCCAGCAGCCTTGGGGCTAGCGGGAGTAACGAGCAGTACTTC.

This clonotype has at least ten counts. This rearrangement joins TRBV7-9 to TRBJ2-1; D might be TRBD2 (5 bases). The CDR3 is made up of 15 amino acids. Germline-derived CDR1 and CDR2 are SEHNR and FQNEAQ (reference sequence). V was cut by 0 bases and J by 1 base, with 7 bases left in between. CDR3 DNA sequence: TGTGCCAGCAGCTTAGCGGGAGCTTCCTACAATGAGCAGTTCTTC. It encodes CASSLAGASYNEQFF.

This clonotype appeared many times. The gene calls are TRBV6-2 or TRBV6-3 and TRBJ2-1; D not resolved. Trimming took off 5 bases at V and 0 bases at J, with 20 bases between the two ends. From germline, CDR1 is MNHEY and CDR2 SVGEGT. CDR3 length: 18 amino acids. The DNA for the CDR3 is TGTGCCAGCAGTAATCCCCACAGCGCCGAGTCCTCCTACAATGAGCAGTTCTTC. Translated, it gives CASSNPHSAESSYNEQFF.

This clonotype showed up just once. A read error is possible here, since a much larger clone lies one base away. The rearrangement uses TRBV27 and TRBJ2-1; D possibly corresponds to TRBD1 (5 bases). The CDR3 has 13 residues. CDR1 is MNHEY, CDR2 SMNVEV, per germline (reference sequence). The CDR3 sequence is CASSPRPIKGQLF. In DNA, the CDR3 is TGTGCCAGCAGTCCCCGGCCCATTAAGGGGCAGCTCTTC.

This chain uses TRBV7-6 with TRBJ2-7, with D perhaps matching TRBD1 or TRBD2 (5 bases each). CDR1 is SGHVS, CDR2 FNYEAQ, per germline. Trimming removed 1 base from V and 0 bases from J, with 13 bases in between. The CDR3 contains 16 residues. The CDR3 DNA is TGTGCCAGCAGCTTAGTAGGGGAGCGGAGCTCCTACGAGCAGTACTTC. Protein sequence: CASSLVGERSSYEQYF.